This passage covers 23 T cell receptor beta chains from one sample sequenced in a study of human T cells and chemical hapten exposure. As for time point: patch test 1, 2 weeks after DPC sensitization. The treatment was: therapeutic diphenylcyclopropenone sensitization with weekly scalp DPC. One entry per CDR3 protein, called by TCRdb with MiXCR from the RACE reads. The sample shows some 200,000 distinct CDR3 sequences, approximately 20% of them seen only once. Sequencing was performed on whole blood, taken in connection with sensitization to the hapten diphenylcyclopropenone (DPC). These receptors all stem from a woman aged 45-65 years with alopecia areata. Some clones in this sample may be carry-over from other donors' samples.

Only a few counts were recorded for this clonotype. V gene TRBV25-1 combines with J gene TRBJ1-1; the match to TRBD1 covers 8 bases. This CDR3 is 16 amino acids long. Germline CDR1 MGHDK, CDR2 SYGVNS. Unmatched junction bases numbered 9, after V lost 6 bases and J lost 0 bases. CDR3 DNA: TGTGCCAGCAGCGACTCAGGGGGCGGGGTGAACACTGAAGCTTTCTTT. Translating it yields CASSDSGGGVNTEAFF.

This chain joins TRBV27 and TRBJ1-2, with D possibly being TRBD1 (5 bases). The V gene's germline CDR1 is MNHEY and CDR2 SMNVEV (reference sequence). The V gene lost 1 base and the J gene lost 8 bases, with 11 bases spanning the gap. The CDR3 has 13 amino acids. Written as DNA, the CDR3 is TGTGCCAGCAGTTTATTGGGGGATCGCGGCTACACCTTC. Amino acid sequence: CASSLLGDRGYTF.

This clonotype was seen more than once but under ten times. This chain uses TRBV4-2 with TRBJ2-7; 8 positions match TRBD1. With V trimmed by 0 bases and J by 5 bases, 9 bases remained unmatched. The CDR3 is made up of 16 amino acids. CDR1 and CDR2 (germline): LGHNA, YNFKEQ. CDR3 residues: CASSQDGQGSSNEQYF. DNA for the CDR3: TGTGCCAGCAGCCAAGATGGACAGGGTAGTAGTAACGAGCAGTACTTC.

The table lists this clonotype with a few counts. The chain employs TRBV7-9 and TRBJ1-2; D not resolved. CDR1 is SEHNR and CDR2 is FQNEAQ in the germline V gene (reference sequence). CDR3 length: 11 residues. V was trimmed by 6 bases and J by 5 bases, leaving 7 bases between them. The CDR3 spells CASSSGYGYTF. The CDR3 DNA is TGTGCCAGCAGTAGCGGATATGGCTACACCTTC.

This clonotype was picked up a small number of times. Here the CDR3 reads CASSYAGTQETQYF. The DNA of the CDR3 is TGTGCCAGCAGTTACGCCGGCACACAAGAGACCCAGTACTTC. This rearrangement joins TRBV6-6 to TRBJ2-5; D is ambiguous. Germline V gives CDR1 MNHNY, CDR2 SVGAGI (reference sequence). V gave up 2 bases and J gave up 2 bases, with 9 bases separating them. The CDR3 runs 14 residues.

This clonotype was counted a few times. The gene calls are TRBV6-1 and TRBJ2-3, with D unclear. Germline-derived CDR1 and CDR2 are MNHNS and SASEGT. The CDR3 is 16 amino acids. Trimming removed 2 bases from V and 1 base from J, with 13 bases in between. CDR3 protein: CASSETLAYGTDTQYF. In DNA form, the CDR3 reads TGTGCCAGCAGTGAAACGTTAGCCTACGGCACAGATACGCAGTATTTT.

The rearrangement links TRBV20-1 to TRBJ2-1; D unclear. The CDR3 runs 11 residues. Trimming cost V 6 bases and J 6 bases, with 9 bases left between them. Looked up from germline, CDR1 is DFQATT and CDR2 is SNEGSKA (reference sequence). The CDR3, as DNA: TGCAGTGCAGGTCAAGCCAATGAGCAGTTCTTC. This encodes CSAGQANEQFF.

This clonotype was found a few times. The CDR3 DNA follows: TGTGCCAGTAGTCTTCTAGGGGCTGGGGCCAACGTCCTGACTTTC. This codes for CASSLLGAGANVLTF. The chain joins TRBV19 to TRBJ2-6; maybe TRBD1 (5 bases). With 5 bases removed from V and 2 bases from J, the gap between germline ends came to 10 bases. The length of the CDR3 is 15 residues. Germline CDR1 and CDR2: LNHDA and SQIVND (reference sequence).

CDR3 in amino acids: CASRPGIFRDEKLFF. The CDR3 coding sequence is TGTGCCAGCAGACCAGGGATTTTTAGAGATGAAAAACTGTTTTTT. The chain uses TRBV7-9 and TRBJ1-4; possibly TRBD1 for D (5 bases). The V end lost 6 bases, the J end lost 6 bases, and 17 bases lay between the germline ends. CDR3 length: 15 amino acids. CDR1 and CDR2 from the germline V gene are SEHNR and FQNEAQ (reference sequence).

This clonotype was seen ten or more times. This sequence joins TRBV29-1 and TRBJ2-1; TRBD2 aligns across 7 bases. J was trimmed by 6 bases and V by 1 base; bases with no gene match: 3. Per germline, CDR1 SQVTM and CDR2 ANQGSEA. The CDR3 is 13 amino acids. Here the CDR3 reads CSVEALAGNEQFF. The DNA of the CDR3 is TGCAGCGTTGAAGCCTTAGCGGGCAATGAGCAGTTCTTC.

The rearrangement joins TRBV2 to TRBJ1-4; D possibly corresponds to TRBD1 (5 bases). V was shortened by 10 bases and J by 3 bases, with 21 bases between the two germline ends. CDR1 SNHLY and CDR2 FYNNEI come from the germline V gene. There are 16 residues in the CDR3. The CDR3 DNA follows: TGTGCCACCAGGGAGGGGAGCGGTGCGGCTAATGAAAAACTGTTTTTT. It is translated as CATREGSGAANEKLFF. The whole variable domain, remainder taken from reference TRBV2 and TRBJ1-4, is EPEVTQTPSHQVTQMGQEVILRCVPISNHLYFYWYRQILGQKVEFLVSFYNNEISEKSEIFDDQFSVERPDGSNFTLKIRSTKLEDSAMYFCATREGSGAANEKLFFGSGTQLSVL.

The sample holds many counts of this clonotype. CDR3 sequence (DNA): TGCAGCATCGCCCGGGGACAGGGGAACACTGAAGCTTTCTTT. Translated, it gives CSIARGQGNTEAFF. The chain couples TRBV29-1 to TRBJ1-1; TRBD1 agrees at 9 bases. CDR1 is SQVTM, CDR2 ANQGSEA, per germline. Trimming took 8 bases from V and 1 from J; bases not matched to a gene: 8. There are 14 residues in the CDR3.

The chain joins TRBV29-1 to TRBJ1-1; D is unclear. With 7 bases removed from V and 5 bases from J, the gap between germline ends came to 8 bases. Looked up from germline, CDR1 is SQVTM and CDR2 is ANQGSEA. The CDR3 has 10 amino acids. The CDR3 here is CSGTKTEAFF. Here the CDR3 DNA reads TGCAGCGGGACCAAGACTGAAGCTTTCTTT.

This clonotype was counted at least ten times. This chain links TRBV7-3 with TRBJ2-1, with D unclear. Trimming shortened V by 2 bases and J by 0 bases, and 8 bases separated the two germline ends. This CDR3 contains 15 residues. CDR1 is SGHTA, CDR2 FQGTGA, per germline. The CDR3 reads CASSLESGSYNEQFF. In DNA, the CDR3 is TGTGCCAGCAGCTTAGAGTCAGGCTCCTACAATGAGCAGTTCTTC.

The V and J genes are TRBV18 and TRBJ1-1; TRBD1 aligns across 7 bases. This CDR3 region has 16 residues. The J segment lost 5 bases and the V segment lost 8 bases, leaving 17 bases of the junction unmatched. Germline V gene data show CDR1 as KGHSH and CDR2 as LQKENI. Here the CDR3 DNA reads TGTGCCAGCACGCCTCGACAGGGAACGACATTTACTGAAGCTTTCTTT. Protein: CASTPRQGTTFTEAFF.

The chain carries TRBV15 and TRBJ1-1, with D possibly matching TRBD1 (5 bases). Germline V gene lookup returns CDR1 LNHNV and CDR2 YYDKDF (reference sequence). The CDR3 is 14 residues long. V was shortened by 0 bases and J by 3 bases, with 8 bases between the two germline ends. CDR3 DNA sequence: TGTGCCACCAGCAGAGATTTGGGGGACACTGAAGCTTTCTTT. Its translation: CATSRDLGDTEAFF. Full variable domain (rest looked up from reference TRBV15 and TRBJ1-1): DAMVIQNPRYQVTQFGKPVTLSCSQTLNHNVMYWYQQKSSQAPKLLFHYYDKDFNNEADTPDNFQSRRPNTSFCFLDIRSPGLGDTAMYLCATSRDLGDTEAFFGQGTRLTVV.

J is TRBJ2-3 and V is TRBV9, with unresolved D. V was shortened by 4 bases and J by 6 bases, with 12 bases between the two germline ends. CDR1 is SGDLS, CDR2 YYNGEE, per germline. The CDR3 has 13 residues. In DNA form, the CDR3 reads TGTGCCAGCAGCCCCGCGTCCCCTGATACGCAGTATTTT. Translating gives CASSPASPDTQYF.

This clonotype was found a few times. This chain links TRBV2 with TRBJ2-7, with TRBD2 matching 11 bases. This CDR3 has 14 residues. Germline V lookup: CDR1 SNHLY, CDR2 FYNNEI. The ends lost 5 bases at V and 6 bases at J; junction bases unmatched: 6. CDR3 loop: CASSPPGLAAEQYF. CDR3 nucleotides: TGTGCCAGCAGTCCTCCGGGACTAGCGGCCGAGCAGTACTTC.

This clonotype occurred many times. The gene calls are TRBV7-2 and TRBJ2-3; 8 bases are a match to TRBD2. CDR1 SGHTA and CDR2 FQGNSA come from the germline V gene. The CDR3 totals 17 residues. The V and J ends lost 2 bases and 5 bases, in that order; junction bases with no gene match: 12. CDR3 sequence: CASSLRPGSGSKDTQYF. CDR3 nucleotide sequence: TGTGCCAGCAGCTTACGCCCCGGAAGCGGGAGTAAAGATACGCAGTATTTT. Full variable domain (remainder filled in from reference TRBV7-2 and TRBJ2-3): GAGVSQSPSNKVTEKGKDVELRCDPISGHTALYWYRQSLGQGLEFLIYFQGNSAPDKSGLPSDRFSAERTGGSVSTLTIQRTQQEDSAVYLCASSLRPGSGSKDTQYFGPGTRLTVL.

This clonotype was picked up many times. The chain has TRBV18 and TRBJ1-1, with TRBD1 identical over 9 bases. This CDR3 spans 14 amino acids. Germline V CDR1 and CDR2: KGHSH, LQKENI. V was clipped by 5 bases and J by 4 bases; unmatched bases: 5. CDR3 in amino acids: CASSGRQGVTEAFF. In nucleotides, the CDR3 is TGTGCCAGCTCAGGCCGACAGGGGGTCACTGAAGCTTTCTTT.

This clonotype has only a few counts. Germline and junction disagree at one end, which may indicate a read error. V is TRBV29-1 and J is TRBJ2-5; D remains unclear. Germline CDR1 reads SQVTM; CDR2 reads ANQGSEA. The CDR3 runs 10 residues. The CDR3 region is CSVDRRTPHF. Here the CDR3 DNA reads TGCAGCGTCGATCGCCGGACGCCCCACTTC.

This clonotype came up a few times. The chain has TRBV28 and TRBJ1-5; the D is unclear. This CDR3 contains 14 residues. The ends were cut back, 7 bases at V and 6 bases at J, with 16 bases in the middle. CDR1 and CDR2 (germline): MDHEN, SYDVKM. CDR3 bases: TGTGCCAGCACCAAACGGCTGTCAGGTCAGCCCCAGCATTTT. This sequence encodes CASTKRLSGQPQHF.

The rearrangement joins TRBV20-1 to TRBJ1-1; tentative D call: TRBD1 (5 bases). The germline V gene encodes CDR1 DFQATT and CDR2 SNEGSKA (reference sequence). The CDR3 is 15 residues long. The V gene lost 2 bases and the J gene lost 1 base, with 14 bases spanning the gap. The CDR3 bases are TGCAGTGCTAGACTCCTGGGGCAGAAGAACACTGAAGCTTTCTTT. The encoded protein is CSARLLGQKNTEAFF.